The 30 T cell receptor beta chains reported below all come from one sample, sequenced in a study of OX40 agonist ivuxolimab in advanced cancers. Repertoires were generated with immunoSEQ multiplex PCR, while TCRdb's copy carries only in-frame clones and drops some. Altogether around 50,000 clones are present, about 87% being singletons, with the ten largest covering over 1.5%. The sample in question was CD4+ or CD8+ T cells sorted from blood, obtained in a trial of the OX40 agonist ivuxolimab. The receptors were sampled from an adult with an advanced solid tumor such as melanoma, head and neck, liver or kidney cancer.

This chain joins TRBV6-5 and TRBJ1-5; D is undetermined. In germline, CDR1 is MNHEY, CDR2 SVGAGI. V was pared by 5 bases and J by 7 bases, with 9 bases between. The CDR3 length is 12 residues. CDR3 amino acids: CASSNGRQPQHF. The DNA of the CDR3 is TGTGCCAGCAGTAATGGGCGACAGCCCCAGCATTTT.

The chain recombines TRBV7-9 with TRBJ1-2, with D perhaps TRBD1 (6 bases). Between the trimmed V and J ends, which lost 1 base and 8 bases, there was a span of 11 bases. The CDR3 runs 13 residues. The germline V gene has CDR1 SEHNR and CDR2 FQNEAQ (reference sequence). The CDR3 coding sequence is TGTGCCAGCAGCTTAGGACAGGTTGGCGGCTACACCTTC. Residues: CASSLGQVGGYTF.

This clone was seen a few times. The chain is built from TRBV7-9 and TRBJ1-5; D not certain. V lost 2 bases and J 5 bases, leaving 4 bases between the germline ends. The germline V gene encodes CDR1 SEHNR and CDR2 FQNEAQ (reference sequence). The CDR3 is 12 residues long. The CDR3 reads CASSLHDQPQHF. As DNA, the CDR3 is TGTGCCAGCAGCTTACACGATCAGCCCCAGCATTTT.

This rearrangement joins TRBV2 to TRBJ2-1; maybe TRBD1 (5 bases). Trimming pared 4 bases from V and 4 bases from J, leaving 8 bases between. The CDR3 loop spans 13 amino acids. Germline V CDR1 and CDR2: SNHLY, FYNNEI. This CDR3 is CASSGTRYNEQFF. The CDR3 nucleotides read TGTGCCAGCAGTGGGACAAGATACAATGAGCAGTTCTTC.

This chain joins TRBV18 and TRBJ2-7; no firm D call. The CDR3 totals 14 residues. Germline CDR1 and CDR2: KGHSH and LQKENI. The V gene lost 1 base and the J gene lost 5 bases, with 12 bases spanning the gap. The CDR3 sequence is CASSPQYPTDEQYF. The CDR3 coding sequence is TGTGCCAGCTCACCACAGTACCCCACGGACGAGCAGTACTTC.

The chain joins TRBV6-5 to TRBJ2-2; TRBD2 agrees at 9 bases. CDR3 length equals 14 residues. V lost 6 bases, J lost 5 bases, and 4 bases stayed unmatched. Germline values: CDR1 MNHEY, CDR2 SVGAGI. The CDR3 sequence: CASRRGGDTGELFF. CDR3 DNA sequence: TGTGCCAGCAGGCGGGGGGGCGATACCGGGGAGCTGTTTTTT.

This clone was counted a single time. The chain uses TRBV6-6 and TRBJ1-4, with 8 bases lining up with TRBD1. V lost 2 bases and J lost 4; bases outside the gene matches: 3. The CDR3 totals 15 residues. The germline gives CDR1 MNHNY, CDR2 SVGAGI (reference sequence). CDR3 sequence (DNA): TGTGCCAGCAGTTACCAGGGACAGGTTAATGAAAAACTGTTTTTT. Protein product: CASSYQGQVNEKLFF.

The chain links TRBV11-2 to TRBJ2-1; D is ambiguous. V was cut by 4 bases and J by 0 bases, with 10 bases left in between. Germline CDR1 is SGHAT and CDR2 is FQNNGV. CDR3 size: 15 residues. CDR3 region: CASSSWKISYNEQFF. The CDR3 nucleotides read TGTGCCAGCAGCTCTTGGAAAATCTCCTACAATGAGCAGTTCTTC.

The chain employs TRBV4-1 and TRBJ1-1; D unresolved. Per germline, CDR1 MGHRA and CDR2 YSYEKL. V was pared by 0 bases and J by 4 bases, with 9 bases between. The CDR3 covers 14 residues. As DNA, the CDR3 is TGCGCCAGCAGCCAAGAACAACAGCTCACTGAAGCTTTCTTT. It encodes CASSQEQQLTEAFF.

DNA for the CDR3: TGTGCCAGCAGTCAGAGCTCTGGGGCCAACGTCCTGACTTTC. Amino acid sequence: CASSQSSGANVLTF. The rearrangement uses TRBV2 and TRBJ2-6; D is uncertain. V gave up 5 bases and J gave up 0 bases, with 5 bases separating them. Germline assignment: CDR1 SNHLY and CDR2 FYNNEI. This CDR3 comprises 14 residues.

J is TRBJ1-5 and V is TRBV5-6, with 8 positions matching TRBD1. Germline loops: CDR1 SGHDT, CDR2 YYEEEE. The CDR3 consists of 17 residues. The ends lost 3 bases at V and 0 bases at J; junction bases unmatched: 8. The CDR3 spells CASSSGPGQASNQPQHF. CDR3 nucleotide sequence: TGTGCCAGCAGCTCAGGACCGGGACAGGCTAGCAATCAGCCCCAGCATTTT.

In its sample, this clone was seen a few times. V gene TRBV30 combines with J gene TRBJ2-7; 13 nucleotides line up with TRBD2. J lost 1 base, V lost 7 bases, and 4 bases had no gene match. From germline, CDR1 is GTSNPN and CDR2 SVGIG (reference sequence). CDR3 size: 14 residues. The CDR3 protein is CASSGLAGSYEQYF. The CDR3 DNA follows: TGTGCCTCTTCGGGACTAGCGGGATCCTACGAGCAGTACTTC. Using reference TRBV30 and TRBJ2-7 for the parts outside the CDR3, the full variable domain is SQTIHQWPATLVQPVGSPLSLECTVEGTSNPNLYWYRQAAGRGLQLLFYSVGIGQISSEVPQNLSASRPQDRQFILSSKKLLLSDSGFYLCASSGLAGSYEQYFGPGTRLTVT.

This chain connects TRBV4-1 to TRBJ2-5; 11 bases agree with TRBD2. Germline values: CDR1 MGHRA, CDR2 YSYEKL. The V and J ends lost 1 base and 4 bases, in that order; junction bases with no gene match: 8. This CDR3 spans 17 amino acids. The CDR3 nucleotides read TGCGCCAGCAGCCAAGTTAATAGCGGGGGGGCTGGAGAGACCCAGTACTTC. Translation: CASSQVNSGGAGETQYF.

This chain joins TRBV5-1 and TRBJ2-1; tentative D call: TRBD2 (5 bases). Trimming took 2 bases from V and 4 from J, leaving 7 bases between them. The CDR3 is 13 amino acids. The germline CDR1 and CDR2 sequences are SGHRS and YFSETQ. The CDR3 loop is CASSFEGYNEQFF. In DNA form, the CDR3 reads TGCGCCAGCAGCTTCGAGGGTTACAATGAGCAGTTCTTC.

The gene calls are TRBV2 and TRBJ1-3, with TRBD1 matching 8 bases. Trimming at V came to 6 bases and at J to 0 bases, leaving 7 bases not matched to a gene. The CDR3 sequence is 16 residues long. Germline assignment: CDR1 SNHLY and CDR2 FYNNEI. In nucleotides, the CDR3 is TGTGCCAGCAGGGACAGGGAAAGGGGCTCTGGAAACACCATATATTTT. Translation gives CASRDRERGSGNTIYF.

The genes are TRBV5-1 and TRBJ2-1; 11 nucleotides line up with TRBD2. The CDR3 consists of 15 residues. Per germline, CDR1 SGHRS and CDR2 YFSETQ. J was trimmed by 8 bases and V by 0 bases; bases with no gene match: 4. CDR3 in amino acids: CASSLAPLAGDEQFF. DNA of the CDR3: TGCGCCAGCAGCTTGGCCCCACTAGCGGGAGATGAGCAGTTCTTC.

The V and J genes are TRBV7-2 and TRBJ1-4; D possibly corresponds to TRBD1 (6 bases). CDR1 is SGHTA, CDR2 FQGNSA, per germline. V lost 2 bases and J 5 bases, leaving 15 bases between the germline ends. The CDR3 runs 16 residues. In nucleotides, the CDR3 is TGTGCCAGCAGCTTAAAAGGGGCAGGGGAAAATGAAAAACTGTTTTTT. Its translation is CASSLKGAGENEKLFF.

The J gene is TRBJ1-1, the V gene TRBV5-4; D is ambiguous. The CDR3 is 13 residues long. Trimming removed 5 bases from V and 1 base from J, with 9 bases in between. Germline CDR1 and CDR2: SGHNT and YYREEE (reference sequence). CDR3 amino acids: CASRSGGNTEAFF. Written as DNA, the CDR3 is TGTGCCAGCAGGAGCGGTGGGAACACTGAAGCTTTCTTT. The full variable domain, completed using reference TRBV5-4 and TRBJ1-1, is ETGVTQSPTHLIKTRGQQVTLRCSSQSGHNTVSWYQQALGQGPQFIFQYYREEENGRGNFPPRFSGLQFPNYSSELNVNALELDDSALYLCASRSGGNTEAFFGQGTRLTVV.

CDR3 in amino acids: CASSLNSGETQYF. Here the CDR3 DNA reads TGTGCCAGCAGCTTAAACAGTGGAGAGACCCAGTACTTC. The chain combines TRBV7-9 with TRBJ2-5; D unresolved. This CDR3 spans 13 amino acids. CDR1 and CDR2 from the germline V gene are SEHNR and FQNEAQ (reference sequence). V was trimmed by 2 bases and J by 4 bases, leaving 8 bases between them. Together with reference TRBV7-9 and TRBJ2-5, the CDR3 gives the full variable domain: DTGVSQNPRHKITKRGQNVTFRCDPISEHNRLYWYRQTLGQGPEFLTYFQNEAQLEKSRLLSDRFSAERPKGSFSTLEIQRTEQGDSAMYLCASSLNSGETQYFGPGTRLLVL.

The chain couples TRBV19 to TRBJ2-1; maybe TRBD2 (6 bases). Trimming removed 8 bases at V and 6 bases at J, with 14 bases between. The germline gives CDR1 LNHDA, CDR2 SQIVND (reference sequence). The CDR3 is made up of 13 amino acids. In DNA form, the CDR3 reads TGTGCCAGTGGGCCCTTTAGCGGCAATGAGCAGTTCTTC. As protein: CASGPFSGNEQFF.

The chain joins TRBV5-1 to TRBJ2-5, with unresolved D. The CDR3 has 16 amino acids. CDR1 and CDR2 (germline): SGHRS, YFSETQ. V lost 0 bases, J lost 4 bases, and 16 bases lay in between. CDR3 bases: TGCGCCAGCAGCTTGGGTGGTCGGGCGTCTGTAGAGACCCAGTACTTC. Protein: CASSLGGRASVETQYF.

The CDR3 DNA follows: TGTGCCAGCAGCTTAGCGGCTAGCGGGGGTGCCTACGAGCAGTACTTC. Its translation: CASSLAASGGAYEQYF. V and J are TRBV7-6 and TRBJ2-7; 10 nucleotides align to TRBD2. This CDR3 spans 16 amino acids. CDR1 SGHVS and CDR2 FNYEAQ come from the germline V gene. Trimming cost V 0 bases and J 2 bases; bases outside gene matches: 4.

In its sample, this clone was seen a few times. The gene calls are TRBV23-1 and TRBJ2-2; D tentatively reads TRBD1 or TRBD2 (7 bases each). TRBV23-1 is assigned to the ORF class and has an uncertain function. Trimming took 6 bases from V and 7 from J, leaving 21 bases between them. This CDR3 spans 16 amino acids. The DNA for the CDR3 is TGCGCCAGCAGGGAAGAACAGGGGCGCGGGGGCGGGGAGCTGTTTTTT. Residues: CASREEQGRGGGELFF.

V gene TRBV7-2 combines with J gene TRBJ1-6; 7 bases align to TRBD1. Unmatched junction bases numbered 0, after V lost 0 bases and J lost 1 base. Germline V gene sequence: CDR1 SGHTA, CDR2 FQGNSA. The CDR3 has 16 amino acids. The CDR3 region is CASSLAGQSYNSPLHF. For the CDR3, the DNA is TGTGCCAGCAGCTTAGCGGGACAGTCCTATAATTCACCCCTCCACTTT.

The genes are TRBV12-5 and TRBJ1-1, with TRBD1 matching 8 bases. The CDR3 extends over 14 amino acids. J gave up 1 base and V 7 bases, and 5 bases lay outside the gene matches. The germline V gene has CDR1 LGHNT and CDR2 FRNRAP. The CDR3 loop reads CASVGTGGNTEAFF. CDR3 DNA: TGTGCTAGTGTCGGGACAGGAGGGAACACTGAAGCTTTCTTT.

Here the CDR3 DNA reads TGTGCCAGTAGTATTCGAAGACAGGGGAGGGTTGGGCCTCGTGAAAAACTGTTTTTT. This encodes CASSIRRQGRVGPREKLFF. The rearrangement joins TRBV19 to TRBJ1-4, with 8 bases that match TRBD1. With 3 bases clipped from V and 7 bases from J, the junction kept 19 bases outside the gene matches. Germline CDR1 is LNHDA and CDR2 is SQIVND (reference sequence). The length of the CDR3 is 19 residues.

The genes are TRBV19 and TRBJ2-2; 7 positions agree with TRBD1. This CDR3 is built from 14 residues. CDR1 is LNHDA, CDR2 SQIVND, per germline (reference sequence). V trimming: 6 bases; J trimming: 4 bases; junction bases outside the gene matches: 5. CDR3 sequence reads: CASRTTGTTGELFF. In nucleotides, the CDR3 is TGTGCCAGTAGAACGACAGGGACCACCGGGGAGCTGTTTTTT.

This chain links TRBV5-6 with TRBJ1-6; a weak D match, TRBD1 (5 bases). Germline V CDR1 and CDR2: SGHDT, YYEEEE. Trimming removed 3 bases at V and 9 bases at J, with 13 bases between. The CDR3 has 14 amino acids. The CDR3 DNA follows: TGTGCCAGCAGCTCAGGGACCCATGTTTCACCCCTCCACTTT. Translation gives CASSSGTHVSPLHF.

This clone came up once. V gene TRBV6-5 combines with J gene TRBJ1-2; 8 positions agree with TRBD1. V lost 7 bases and J lost 7; bases outside the gene matches: 14. The CDR3 is made up of 15 amino acids. Germline V gene sequence: CDR1 MNHEY, CDR2 SVGAGI. The CDR3 loop is CASNRRTGPLGGYTF. CDR3 DNA sequence: TGTGCCAGCAACCGCCGGACAGGGCCCCTTGGTGGCTACACCTTC.

This chain joins TRBV18 and TRBJ1-1; 7 nucleotides align to TRBD1. With V trimmed by 4 bases and J by 5 bases, 7 bases remained unmatched. The germline V gene has CDR1 KGHSH and CDR2 LQKENI. The CDR3 has 14 residues. The CDR3 DNA is TGTGCCAGCTCACTTAGACAGGGTTTGACTGAAGCTTTCTTT. Its protein product is CASSLRQGLTEAFF. Full variable domain (remainder filled in from reference TRBV18 and TRBJ1-1): NAGVMQNPRHLVRRRGQEARLRCSPMKGHSHVYWYRQLPEEGLKFMVYLQKENIIDESGMPKERFSAEFPKEGPSILRIQQVVRGDSAAYFCASSLRQGLTEAFFGQGTRLTVV.